Included here is one TCR beta chain sequence, with context. Its antigen is currently not known. No clone much larger than this one lies a single base away; base qualities are absent. The record originates from a study of cytomegalovirus exposure and HLA in healthy donors (dated by TCRdb to about 2017). For the wider study: An earlier analysis of approximately 600 of the donors reported 250 to 350 Gb of sequence data and 120 million or so unique TCR beta sequences from roughly 200 million T cells. About 320 gigabases of sequencing data and some 85 million unique TCR sequences were included in an early release covering 550 to 800 HLA-typed donors. The genetic ancestry cluster associated with self-reported Caucasian donors included over 65% of the 398 genotyped donors. Donor age, sex, ethnicity and CMV serostatus were collected together with the repertoire data. A later genetic analysis took genome-wide SNP genotypes for 398 of the 666 donors and used that subset as a discovery cohort. Every repertoire in the discovery cohort had been generated on one and the same sequencing platform. The number of typed donors differed by locus: 629-630 for A, B, C, DRB1 and DQB1; 500 to 550 for DQA1; 606 for DPA1; and around 470 for DPB1. The aim of the study was to test whether cataloging public T cell receptors could identify signatures of past pathogen exposure. Using immunosequencing, the study profiled T cell repertoires from around 670 subjects and related those repertoires to cytomegalovirus serostatus. A later analysis re-analyzed previously published TCR beta repertoires from 660 or so donors and added high-resolution HLA genotyping to study TCR occurrence patterns. Across around 400 genotyped donors of the cohort, an average of 235,054 unique TCR beta nucleotide sequences per donor were sequenced, and 15% to 20% of those sequences were non-productive. Four to six DR-DQ haplotypes were handled as single units for association and clustering because linkage in the cohort was strong. HLA typing covered class I and class II loci at four-digit resolution. To predict cytomegalovirus infection status, the study brought together high-throughput TCR immunosequencing, statistical association of individual TCRs with disease status, and machine learning. Rather than drawing on any new phenotypic data, the later analysis identified candidate immune exposures from TCR beta sequences and the way those sequences occurred across donors. A separate validation cohort of approximately 130 different subjects was used in addition to the roughly 670-subject first cohort. An earlier analysis of approximately 640 of the donors applied high-throughput TCR beta sequencing to assess whether each TCR beta V gene segment acted as functional or pseudogenic. The full study reports these points: CMV serostatus was the only immune exposure information available for the cohort. In an earlier analysis of 587 of the donors, most TCR beta V segments appeared in productive rearrangements about 90% or about 30% of the time, broadly matching IMGT annotations. When HLA alleles, especially DR and DQ, strongly co-occurred, attributing TCR associations to individual alleles was difficult. HLA typing was unavailable for some donors at each locus, so association tests used only the typed subset. In a later genetic analysis, a missense DCLRE1C variant was associated with V-gene and J-gene trimming of TCR beta chains, and the association was replicated in an independent cohort. A cluster of highly shared sequence variants was judged likely to be a technical artifact of the sequencing pipeline. A later genetic analysis reported fewer N-insertions in productive TCRs among donors in an Asian-associated ancestry cluster than the approximately 670-donor mean. Correlated functional status among segregating V segments might reflect linkage disequilibrium, but an unknown experimental factor could not be ruled out. It was suggested by the authors that the approach could potentially be generalized to other disease states and immunological phenotypes. Because the 87-base-pair reads could not distinguish some IMGT-functional V segments, including TRBV6-2 and TRBV6-3, those segments were excluded. A few of the identified cytomegalovirus-associated TCR beta chains were confirmed in vitro to be specific for cytomegalovirus antigens. A total of around 150 TCR beta chains were listed by the study as associated with cytomegalovirus. A further reported finding was that TCR beta sequences accurately predicted the HLA-A and HLA-B alleles for most subjects in the first cohort. In this cohort, only TCR beta chains were sequenced, and detectable features were limited by the absence of alpha or paired-chain data. Fewer than 20 rarely observed V segments, including chromosome 9 orphons, were excluded from the earlier analysis of some 590 of the donors because counts were too low. The presence/absence analyses assumed that sequencing depth was roughly uniform across donors, and that assumption may not be true. Compared with equally common non-associated chains, HLA-associated TCR beta chains in a later analysis were more clonally expanded and had lower generation probabilities. While some public TCRs were present in many individuals, most TCR sequences turned up only very rarely across donors. According to a later analysis, parvovirus B19, influenza, CMV and Epstein-Barr virus appeared linked to several top co-occurrence clusters. A later analysis associated 17,000 or so TCR beta sequences with specific HLA alleles at a false discovery rate of 0.05. Most CMV-associated TCR beta chains appeared to be HLA-restricted in a later analysis, and the HLA associations seemed to be driven largely by CMV exposure. The classifier was reported to diagnose cytomegalovirus status with high specificity and sensitivity in both the original and validation cohorts. According to a later analysis, TCR association rates differed among HLA loci, with DRB1 alleles showing the most associated TCRs and HLA-C alleles showing the fewest.

The cohort consisted of 666 healthy bone marrow donors. At the time of sampling, every cohort member was nominally healthy, though immune exposures that went unrecorded were likely present. The donor was CMV seronegative and was included in the group of a few hundred seronegative cohort members. Every donor gave a peripheral blood sample, and the peripheral blood mononuclear cells from that sample were used for TCR beta sequencing. The Qiagen DNeasy Blood Extraction Kit was used to extract genomic DNA from the blood cell samples. The method was the immunoSEQ multiplex PCR assay. For the multiplex PCR, a mixture combining 60 forward primers for TCR Vbeta segments and 13 reverse primers for TCR Jbeta segments was used. Amplification of the CDR3 region of rearranged TCR beta genes was performed with a multiplex PCR assay on genomic DNA. The Illumina HiSeq System was used to sequence the amplified TCR beta libraries as 87-base-pair reads. In the authors' own workflow: A later analysis tallied 80 million to 95 million unique TCR beta chains across the roughly 610 repertoires, and roughly 11 million of those chains were shared by two or more donors. To remove PCR and sequencing errors, raw reads were error-corrected and collapsed into unique sequences using a nearest-neighbor algorithm that merged closely related sequences. To assign V, D and J gene segments, CDR3 sequences were aligned to IMGT reference sequences. For a sequence to be retained, a match of at least six nucleotides to both a V gene segment and a J gene segment was required. A rearrangement counted as productive if the CDR3 had no stop codons and remained in frame with V and J, and every other rearrangement counted as non-productive. Following IMGT convention, CDR3 was defined as the stretch from the second conserved V-encoded cysteine up to the conserved J-encoded phenylalanine. The earlier analysis of more than 450 of the donors excluded sequences that lacked an unambiguous match to a single V gene segment. In an earlier analysis of around 600 of the donors, V segments were called functional above 56.7% productive rearrangements and were called segregating when the between-donor standard deviation exceeded 5%. A statistical classification framework was built to diagnose cytomegalovirus status from the catalog of TCR beta chain sequences. In a later analysis, V and J genes were assigned by comparing TCR nucleotide sequences against IMGT/GENE-DB human TR gene sequences. A later analysis assigned CDR3 sequences and most-parsimonious VDJ recombination scenarios with the TCRdist pipeline. In a later analysis, each TCR beta chain was defined by its CDR3 amino acid sequence together with its V-gene family, and reads without a unique V-gene family were excluded. To address suspected cross-contamination and a sequencing artifact, a later analysis removed several hundred highly shared, low-generation-probability nucleotide sequences. For each public chain, a later analysis derived a clonal expansion index from normalized ranks of inferred template counts within each repertoire. In a later analysis, generation probabilities were computed with a VDJ recombination model fitted to out-of-frame rearrangements, and the resulting probabilities were checked against IGoR. Hypergeometric tests were used in a later analysis to score TCR-TCR, TCR-HLA and TCR-CMV co-occurrence, with a repertoire-size bias correction applied to the TCR pairs. False discovery rates were estimated in a later analysis by permuting HLA or CMV assignments 20 times. In a later analysis, co-occurring TCRs were grouped using DBSCAN, and TCRdist sequence similarity was added for clustering within HLA-allele-positive subsets. Repertoires with fewer than 30,000 or more than 120,000 public chains were left out of co-occurrence clustering, as were five repertoires with anomalous nucleotide sharing. The table was pulled from immuneACCESS by TCRdb, which kept in-frame rearrangements only. Such tables lose some clones; where checked, under half of the loss comes from unresolved V genes, and the rest has no known cause. The V and J calls and clone size come from that table; D and trimming were worked out from the DNA. Present in this sample are approximately 110,000 clones, approximately 72% of which were seen just once. The biggest ten clones account for roughly 1.3% of the sample.

From cysteine to phenylalanine, the CDR3 is 14 amino acids long. Just CDR3 DNA is preserved here, 42 bases in frame from base 1. V ends up 4 bases short and J 6 bases short, with an unmatched junction base count of 7. The germline V gene sets CDR1 to SNHLY and CDR2 to FYNNEI. The receptor was derived from a man aged 25 to 40 in good health and CMV-seronegative. The sequenced material came from PBMCs. The chain joins TRBV2 to TRBJ2-7, and 9 bases in between align with TRBD2. The CDR3 reads CASSVKREAGEQYF. The nucleotide sequence is TGTGCCAGCAGTGTCAAGCGGGAGGCGGGCGAGCAGTACTTC.